The rows below give T cell receptor beta chains drawn from one sample of a study of identical twins. TCRdb recomputed calls from the 5' RACE reads with MiXCR, one row per CDR3 protein. The data show fewer than 350,000 distinct CDR3 sequences, about 8% seen once. These data are also associated with another study on yellow fever vaccine responses in identical twins.

The material sequenced was memory (CD45RO+) T cells sorted from blood. The source of these receptors is a woman aged 18 to 35 in good health. Each CDR3 is given with its conserved first and last residue. D genes are given only for firm matches. Size is stated for part of the rows, as once, few or many counts, or as a class when the clone is expanded.

TRBJ1-2	TRBD1	many	TRBV7-9	CASSFDRGYYGYTF	TGTGCCAGCAGCTTCGACAGGGGTTACTATGGCTACACCTTC
TRBJ2-3	.	many	TRBV5-1	CASSLGWGSGDTQYF	TGCGCCAGCAGCTTGGGCTGGGGATCGGGAGATACGCAGTATTTT
TRBJ1-2	TRBD1	many	TRBV27	CASSRPGQRTPNYGYTF	TGTGCCAGCAGTCGTCCGGGACAGCGCACCCCTAACTATGGCTACACCTTC
TRBJ1-5	TRBD1	many	TRBV4-1	CASSQSGQGARQPQHF	TGCGCCAGCAGCCAATCGGGACAGGGGGCGCGGCAGCCCCAGCATTTT
TRBJ1-1	TRBD1	.	TRBV6-1	CASSQPGAGGPNTEAFF	TGTGCCAGCAGTCAGCCAGGGGCAGGGGGCCCGAACACTGAAGCTTTCTTT
TRBJ2-6	.	few	TRBV18	CASSPEPRPHSGANVLTF	TGTGCCAGCTCACCAGAACCGAGGCCCCACTCTGGGGCCAACGTCCTGACTTTC
TRBJ2-5	.	few	TRBV7-6	CASSLSLVETQYF	TGTGCCAGCAGCTTATCCCTAGTGGAGACCCAGTACTTC
TRBJ2-1	TRBD2	few	TRBV7-6	CASSLTGLAGAGEQFF	TGTGCCAGCAGCTTGACGGGACTAGCGGGAGCTGGTGAGCAGTTCTTC
TRBJ1-6	.	.	TRBV6-1	CASSEGISPLHF	TGTGCCAGCAGTGAAGGGATATCACCCCTCCACTTT
TRBJ1-2	TRBD1	many	TRBV12-3/TRBV12-4	CASIGTGGGYTF	TGTGCCAGCATCGGGACAGGGGGCGGCTACACCTTC
TRBJ1-2	.	many	TRBV29-1	CSAGSQTLYGYTF	TGCAGCGCTGGGTCGCAGACCCTCTATGGCTACACCTTC
TRBJ2-5	.	few	TRBV4-1	CASSQDPGRETQYF	TGCGCCAGCAGCCAAGATCCAGGGCGGGAGACCCAGTACTTC
TRBJ1-6	TRBD1	many	TRBV7-8	CATMTGRSNSPLHF	TGTGCCACTATGACAGGGCGAAGTAATTCACCCCTCCACTTT
TRBJ2-3	TRBD1	few	TRBV18	CASSQTTGGGVDTQYF	TGTGCCAGCTCTCAAACAACAGGGGGCGGCGTAGATACGCAGTATTTT
TRBJ1-1	.	.	TRBV2	CASSDGLMNTEAFF	TGTGCCAGCAGCGATGGACTGATGAACACTGAAGCTTTCTTT
TRBJ2-1	.	.	TRBV19	CASSPGFEGGNEQFF	TGTGCCAGTAGTCCGGGATTTGAGGGGGGTAATGAGCAGTTCTTC
TRBJ1-5	.	many	TRBV5-1	CASSLEGGPYQPQHF	TGCGCCAGCAGCTTGGAGGGGGGGCCCTATCAGCCCCAGCATTTT
TRBJ1-6	.	many	TRBV5-1	CASSPFFGDAYNSPLHF	TGCGCCAGCAGCCCGTTTTTCGGGGACGCCTATAATTCACCCCTCCACTTT
TRBJ2-1	.	few	TRBV20-1	CSARDRYSSSYNEQFF	TGCAGTGCTAGAGATCGTTATTCAAGCTCCTACAATGAGCAGTTCTTC
TRBJ1-1	.	few	TRBV5-1	CASSLGPSRDTEAFF	TGCGCCAGCAGCTTGGGACCCTCAAGGGACACTGAAGCTTTCTTT
TRBJ1-1	.	many	TRBV3-1	CASSQGGPEAFF	TGTGCCAGCAGCCAGGGCGGACCTGAAGCTTTCTTT
TRBJ1-1	.	many	TRBV15	CATSREGKMNTEAFF	TGTGCCACCAGCAGAGAGGGCAAAATGAACACTGAAGCTTTCTTT
TRBJ2-7	.	.	TRBV24-1	CATSDLGEQYF	TGTGCCACCAGTGATTTGGGCGAGCAGTACTTC
TRBJ2-1	.	few	TRBV7-6	CASSLGTGGDEQFF	TGTGCCAGCAGCTTAGGGACAGGCGGGGATGAGCAGTTCTTC
TRBJ2-2	.	few	TRBV28	CASSLALGWSHGELFF	TGTGCCAGCAGTTTGGCCCTTGGCTGGAGCCACGGGGAGCTGTTTTTT
TRBJ2-7	.	many	TRBV12-3/TRBV12-4	CASRRDSFSYEQYF	TGTGCCAGCAGGAGGGACTCCTTTTCTTACGAGCAGTACTTC
TRBJ2-2	.	.	TRBV5-8	CASSLGLAVVTGELFF	TGTGCCAGCAGCTTGGGGCTAGCCGTGGTCACCGGGGAGCTGTTTTTT
TRBJ1-6	.	.	TRBV2	CASKQASSPLHF	TGTGCCAGCAAACAGGCCTCCTCACCCCTCCACTTT
TRBJ2-1	TRBD1	few	TRBV7-9	CASSYLGQGAIDEQFF	TGTGCCAGCAGCTACCTCGGACAGGGGGCGATCGATGAGCAGTTCTTC
TRBJ1-1	.	many	TRBV6-1	CASSETRNTEAFF	TGTGCCAGCAGTGAAACTAGGAACACTGAAGCTTTCTTT
TRBJ2-1	TRBD1	few	TRBV11-3	CASSLISGGQGAVNEQFF	TGTGCCAGCAGCCTTATTTCCGGGGGACAGGGGGCTGTCAATGAGCAGTTCTTC
TRBJ1-1	.	.	TRBV5-1	CASSVNPSLNTEAFF	TGCGCCAGCAGCGTGAACCCCTCCTTGAACACTGAAGCTTTCTTT
TRBJ2-2	.	many	TRBV14	CASSQVYAGELFF	TGTGCCAGCAGCCAAGTTTACGCCGGGGAGCTGTTTTTT
TRBJ1-4	.	.	TRBV5-1	CASSLGTYLNEKLFF	TGCGCCAGCAGCTTGGGGACATACCTTAATGAAAAACTGTTTTTT
TRBJ2-1	TRBD1	few	TRBV28	CASSLRGQVYNEQFF	TGTGCCAGCAGTTTAAGGGGACAGGTCTACAATGAGCAGTTCTTC
TRBJ2-6	.	.	TRBV6-1	CASSPAISGANVLTF	TGTGCCAGCAGCCCGGCTATCTCTGGGGCCAACGTCCTGACTTTC
TRBJ2-3	.	many	TRBV5-1	CASGTLASTDTQYF	TGCGCCAGCGGAACCCTGGCTAGCACAGATACGCAGTATTTT
TRBJ2-1	TRBD2	few	TRBV3-1	CASQKRGGTVNNEQFF	TGTGCCAGCCAAAAACGGGGGGGCACCGTTAACAATGAGCAGTTCTTC
TRBJ2-2	.	.	TRBV6-5	CASSYSNQERGELFF	TGTGCCAGCAGTTACTCGAACCAAGAGAGGGGGGAGCTGTTTTTT
TRBJ1-5	TRBD1	few	TRBV27	CASSPQGAVAQHF	TGTGCCAGCAGTCCGCAGGGGGCGGTGGCCCAGCATTTT
TRBJ2-1	.	few	TRBV5-1	CASSLGGLLLDEQFF	TGCGCCAGCAGCTTGGGGGGTCTGCTCCTCGATGAGCAGTTCTTC
TRBJ2-1	.	.	TRBV3-1	CASSQRSLLSSYNEQFF	TGTGCCAGCAGCCAACGATCGCTTTTAAGCTCCTACAATGAGCAGTTCTTC
TRBJ1-1	.	many	TRBV4-1	CASSQVWEGNTEAFF	TGCGCCAGCAGCCAAGTATGGGAGGGGAACACTGAAGCTTTCTTT
TRBJ2-1	.	many	TRBV10-3	CAISPGTFNEQFF	TGTGCCATCAGCCCGGGGACTTTTAATGAGCAGTTCTTC
TRBJ2-7	.	many	TRBV2	CASRKGLAYEQYF	TGTGCCAGCAGAAAAGGGCTGGCCTACGAGCAGTACTTC
TRBJ1-2	TRBD1	many	TRBV14	CASSQGPLDRVAYYGYTF	TGTGCCAGCAGCCAAGGCCCCCTCGACAGGGTCGCCTACTATGGCTACACCTTC
TRBJ2-5	.	many	TRBV7-2	CASSLIFSETQYF	TGTGCCAGCAGCTTAATTTTCTCGGAGACCCAGTACTTC
TRBJ2-7	TRBD2	.	TRBV12-5	CASGFSGSYEQYF	TGTGCTAGTGGCTTCAGCGGGAGCTACGAGCAGTACTTC
TRBJ1-5	.	many	TRBV3-1	CASSQDGPTGPQHF	TGTGCCAGCAGCCAAGATGGGCCTACGGGGCCCCAGCATTTT
TRBJ2-5	TRBD2	few	TRBV2	CASSEEAVAGRETQYF	TGTGCCAGCAGTGAAGAGGCGGTAGCGGGAAGAGAGACCCAGTACTTC
TRBJ1-5	.	few	TRBV29-1	CSVEWGKGQPQHF	TGCAGCGTTGAGTGGGGAAAGGGTCAGCCCCAGCATTTT
TRBJ2-3	TRBD2	many	TRBV12-3/TRBV12-4	CASSFLAGVDTQYF	TGTGCCAGCAGTTTTCTAGCGGGAGTAGATACGCAGTATTTT
TRBJ2-3	TRBD2	.	TRBV7-6	CASSPGVLAGFTDTQYF	TGTGCCAGCAGCCCAGGGGTGTTAGCGGGATTCACAGATACGCAGTATTTT
TRBJ1-1	.	many	TRBV12-3/TRBV12-4	CASSLKVGLSRSEAFF	TGTGCCAGCAGTTTGAAGGTGGGACTGTCGAGGTCTGAAGCTTTCTTT